The source of this TCR beta chain is a study of cytomegalovirus exposure and HLA in healthy donors. Findings and limits, study-wide: As a later analysis showed, several of the most significant clusters appeared to be linked to common viral pathogens. Investigators reported 150 to 200 TCR beta chains as tied to cytomegalovirus. Earlier findings revealed that most TCR beta V segments proved productive either about 87% or about 30% of the time.

CDR3 length equals 15 residues. Germline V gene data show CDR1 as MNHNS and CDR2 as SASEGT. The junction had 6 bases not matched to a gene; V was cut back by 6 bases and J by 4 bases. A multiplex PCR was run with 60 Vbeta primers and 13 Jbeta primers. Clones were sequenced by immunoSEQ multiplex PCR, and TCRdb holds only the in-frame ones, with some missing. The sample holds around 150,000 clones, over 70% seen once. Regarding this clone: Antigen specificity is unknown.

This clonotype originated in a man in his thirties or forties in good health and CMV-seronegative. What was sequenced was PBMCs. The chain employs TRBV6-1 and TRBJ2-3; 11 nucleotides align to TRBD2. The CDR3 DNA is TGTGCCAGCAGCCGGACTAGCGGGTCCGCAGATACGCAGTATTTT. This codes for CASSRTSGSADTQYF.